These 17 T cell receptor beta chains originate from one sample sequenced in a study of shared clonotypes between healthy human individuals. Clones were sequenced by immunoSEQ multiplex PCR, and TCRdb holds only the in-frame ones, with some missing. The sample lists millions of clones, around 95% occurring once. The specimen was naive CD4+ T cells sorted from blood. Documented subset: CD45RA+ positively selected. The receptors were gathered from a man younger than 35 in good health.

The chain links TRBV5-1 to TRBJ2-7, with 13 bases lining up with TRBD2. In germline, CDR1 is SGHRS, CDR2 YFSETQ. The CDR3 has 15 amino acids. The V segment lost 4 bases and the J segment 5 bases; nucleotides outside the gene matches: 6. CDR3 nucleotides: TGCGCCAGCAGCATTGGGACTAGCGGGAACAACGAGCAGTACTTC. Encoded protein: CASSIGTSGNNEQYF. The full variable domain, its missing parts supplied by reference TRBV5-1 and TRBJ2-7, is KAGVTQTPRYLIKTRGQQVTLSCSPISGHRSVSWYQQTPGQGLQFLFEYFSETQRNKGNFPGRFSGRQFSNSRSEMNVSTLELGDSALYLCASSIGTSGNNEQYFGPGTRLTVT.

The chain links TRBV30 to TRBJ1-3; D is unresolved. The germline V gene encodes CDR1 GTSNPN and CDR2 SVGIG (reference sequence). This CDR3 is 16 amino acids long. V was clipped by 3 bases and J by 0 bases, with 15 bases between them. The CDR3 region is CAWSAFGLSSGNTIYF. The CDR3 nucleotides read TGTGCCTGGAGCGCCTTTGGACTTAGCTCTGGAAACACCATATATTTT.

This clone appeared a single time. This chain links TRBV7-9 with TRBJ1-4; D is possibly TRBD1 (5 bases). Germline CDR1 and CDR2: SEHNR and FQNEAQ (reference sequence). The CDR3 length is 15 residues. The V end was cut by 8 bases, the J end by 0 bases, with 13 bases between. The CDR3 reads CASSKTATTNEKLFF. CDR3 in DNA: TGTGCCAGCTCCAAGACAGCTACAACTAATGAAAAACTGTTTTTT.

About this clone: The sample has other DNA sequences that encode this CDR3 too. V usage is TRBV6-6 and J usage is TRBJ1-1; TRBD1 matches 8 bases. Germline-derived CDR1 and CDR2 are MNHNY and SVGAGI (reference sequence). The CDR3 has 13 amino acids. V shed 6 bases, J shed 4 bases, and the junction held 4 bases outside the gene matches. DNA for the CDR3: TGTGCCAGCAGGCCAGGGGGCGGCACTGAAGCTTTCTTT. Translation: CASRPGGGTEAFF.

This chain links TRBV9 with TRBJ2-5, with 7 bases lining up with TRBD1. The ends lost 3 bases at V and 0 bases at J; junction bases unmatched: 8. The germline gives CDR1 SGDLS, CDR2 YYNGEE. The CDR3 length is 16 residues. The CDR3 nucleotides read TGTGCCAGCAGCGAGCGACAGGGACAGTACCAAGAGACCCAGTACTTC. It specifies CASSERQGQYQETQYF.

The chain is built from TRBV18 and TRBJ1-6; no clear D gene. Germline assignment: CDR1 KGHSH and CDR2 LQKENI. This CDR3 contains 14 residues. Deletions cut 3 bases from V and 5 bases from J, with 8 bases between. This CDR3 is CASSPGYDNSPLHF. Written as DNA, the CDR3 is TGTGCCAGCTCACCGGGGTACGATAATTCACCCCTCCACTTT.

Regarding this clone: The same CDR3 arises from other DNA sequences in this sample as well. J is TRBJ2-7 and V is TRBV18, with 12 bases matching TRBD1. The V segment lost 3 bases and the J segment 2 bases; nucleotides outside the gene matches: 2. In germline, CDR1 is KGHSH, CDR2 LQKENI. The CDR3 is made up of 15 amino acids. The CDR3 DNA is TGTGCCAGCTCACCGGGACAGGGGGCAGCCTACGAGCAGTACTTC. Protein sequence: CASSPGQGAAYEQYF.

This clone was seen a handful of times. The chain joins TRBV28 to TRBJ2-5; D tentatively reads TRBD1 or TRBD2 (5 bases each). The assigned J gene may be wrong: the sequence end matches TRBJ2-7 better. There are 15 residues in the CDR3. Germline V CDR1 and CDR2: MDHEN, SYDVKM. The CDR3 region is CASSLRGVVANEQYF. The CDR3 DNA reads as TGTGCCAGCAGTTTAAGGGGAGTAGTGGCCAACGAGCAGTACTTC.

To note about this clone: The identical CDR3 is also encoded by other nucleotide sequences in the sample. Here the CDR3 DNA reads TGTGCCAGCAGTTTAGGACAGGGGGGCAATCAGCCCCAGCATTTT. It specifies CASSLGQGGNQPQHF. The chain has TRBV27 and TRBJ1-5; TRBD1 agrees at 10 bases. Germline CDR1 and CDR2: MNHEY and SMNVEV (reference sequence). This CDR3 is 15 amino acids long. Trimming took 2 bases from V and 2 from J; bases not matched to a gene: 0.

The genes are TRBV7-2 and TRBJ2-5; 15 positions agree with TRBD2. Germline loops: CDR1 SGHTA, CDR2 FQGNSA. Trimming took 1 base from V and 5 from J; bases not matched to a gene: 5. CDR3 length: 17 residues. CDR3 amino acids: CASSLGGLAGGPETQYF. The CDR3 DNA follows: TGTGCCAGCAGCTTAGGAGGACTAGCGGGAGGGCCGGAGACCCAGTACTTC.

This chain uses TRBV21-1 with TRBJ2-7; the table's D call TRBD1 went unverified against the DNA. TRBV21-1 is a pseudogene. The CDR3 sequence is 16 residues long. CDR3 DNA: TGTGCCAGCAGCACAACCCACCTGGGCAGGTCCTACGAGCAGTACTTC. Its protein is CASSTTHLGRSYEQYF.

Note on this clone: The same CDR3 arises from other DNA sequences in this sample as well. The CDR3 nucleotides are TGTGCCAGCAGGAGGACTAGCGGGAGCTCCTACGAGCAGTACTTC. Its translation is CASRRTSGSSYEQYF. The gene calls are TRBV2 and TRBJ2-7; 13 nucleotides line up with TRBD2. V trimming: 6 bases; J trimming: 0 bases; junction bases outside the gene matches: 2. The CDR3 covers 15 residues. Germline CDR1 and CDR2: SNHLY and FYNNEI.

The rearrangement links TRBV19 to TRBJ2-3; 10 nucleotides align to TRBD1. Trimming cost V 5 bases and J 0 bases; bases outside gene matches: 5. CDR3 length equals 16 residues. The germline V gene has CDR1 LNHDA and CDR2 SQIVND (reference sequence). The chain's CDR3 is CASSLGTGASTDTQYF. In DNA, the CDR3 is TGTGCCAGTAGTCTTGGGACAGGGGCCAGCACAGATACGCAGTATTTT.

The rearrangement uses TRBV25-1 and TRBJ1-3; 9 bases match TRBD1. The CDR3 consists of 15 residues. Germline V gene data show CDR1 as MGHDK and CDR2 as SYGVNS. V was pared by 7 bases and J by 0 bases, with 4 bases of the junction left unmatched. The CDR3 region is CASTPDRGSGNTIYF. The CDR3 DNA reads TGTGCCAGCACCCCGGACAGGGGCTCTGGAAACACCATATATTTT. The full variable domain, completed using reference TRBV25-1 and TRBJ1-3, is EADIYQTPRYLVIGTGKKITLECSQTMGHDKMYWYQQDPGMELHLIHYSYGVNSTEKGDLSSESTVSRIRTEHFPLTLESARPSHTSQYLCASTPDRGSGNTIYFGEGSWLTVV.

This chain joins TRBV4-1 and TRBJ2-7; D not certain. The CDR3 is made up of 14 amino acids. CDR1 and CDR2 (germline): MGHRA, YSYEKL. Trimming left V 3 bases short and J 0 bases short, with 9 bases between. The CDR3 is CASSQRQPSYEQYF. The CDR3 nucleotides are TGCGCCAGCAGCCAGCGTCAGCCCTCCTACGAGCAGTACTTC.

The chain combines TRBV27 with TRBJ1-6, with 9 bases matching TRBD1. The germline gives CDR1 MNHEY, CDR2 SMNVEV (reference sequence). V was pared by 7 bases and J by 4 bases, with 8 bases of the junction left unmatched. The CDR3 totals 16 residues. Here the CDR3 DNA reads TGTGCCAGCAAACAGGGGGCGGTTGGTTATAATTCACCCCTCCACTTT. This translates into CASKQGAVGYNSPLHF.

V and J are TRBV10-2 and TRBJ1-2, with no clear D. CDR3 length equals 16 residues. The V end lost 6 bases, the J end lost 0 bases, and 17 bases lay between the germline ends. CDR1 WSHSY and CDR2 SAAADI come from the germline V gene. The CDR3 spells CASSPRFRESNYGYTF. The CDR3 bases are TGCGCCAGCAGCCCCCGATTCCGGGAATCTAACTATGGCTACACCTTC.